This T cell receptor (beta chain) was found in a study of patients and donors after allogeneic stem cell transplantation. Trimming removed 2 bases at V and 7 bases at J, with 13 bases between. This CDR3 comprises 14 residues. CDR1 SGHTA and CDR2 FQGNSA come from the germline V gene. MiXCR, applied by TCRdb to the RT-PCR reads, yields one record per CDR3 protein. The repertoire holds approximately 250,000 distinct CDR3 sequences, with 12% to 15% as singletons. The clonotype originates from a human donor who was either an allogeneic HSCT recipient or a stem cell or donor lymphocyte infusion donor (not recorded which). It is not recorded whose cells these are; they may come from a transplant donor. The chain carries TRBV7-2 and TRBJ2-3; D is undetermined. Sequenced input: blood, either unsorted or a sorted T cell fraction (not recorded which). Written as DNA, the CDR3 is TGTGCCAGCAGCTTAACCACCCTGCCAAATACGCAGTATTTT. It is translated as CASSLTTLPNTQYF.